The TCR beta chain described here comes from a study of CD8+CD57+ T cells in acquired aplastic anemia. Germline V CDR1 and CDR2: DFQATT, SNEGSKA (reference sequence). The CDR3 loop spans 14 amino acids. The ends lost 1 base at V and 5 bases at J; junction bases unmatched: 6. This clonotype was recorded many times. Genomic DNA acted as the template from which TCR beta VDJ combination and CDR3 sequence profiling were carried out. TCRdb reanalysed the reads using MiXCR and keeps one entry per CDR3 protein. The table has roughly 170,000 distinct CDR3 sequences, roughly 50% seen once. Whoever was chosen for sequencing had shown CD8+CD57+ cell expansion by flow cytometry.

This chain links TRBV20-1 with TRBJ2-7, with 9 bases aligning to TRBD2. The source material was sorted CD4+, CD8+, or CD8+CD57+ T cells (not recorded which) from PBMCs. The TCR sequence derives from a human donor with aplastic anemia. The CDR3 sequence: CSARGPSGKNEQYF. DNA of the CDR3: TGCAGTGCTAGAGGTCCTAGCGGGAAAAACGAGCAGTACTTC.